Listed below are T cell receptor beta chains from one sample, sequenced in a study of T-cell reconstitution after alpha-beta-depleted transplantation in children. Each CDR3 protein is one row after TCRdb ran MiXCR on the PCR reads. The sample contains 97,000 or so distinct CDR3 sequences, 7% to 8% of which appear only once. Specimen: PBMCs, collected before TCRalphabeta/CD19-depleted stem cell transplant. The receptors stem from a boy aged 2 to 10 with acute lymphoblastic leukemia, due to receive a stem cell transplant. Each CDR3 is given with its conserved first and last residue. The D gene is left open where the match is weak. Expanded clones get a size class; other rows say once, few or many, or leave the size out.

abundance,v_gene,j_gene,d_gene,CDR3nt,CDR3aa
.,TRBV19,TRBJ2-5,.,TGTGCCAGTAGTGCCTCAGGACAAGAGACCCAGTACTTC,CASSASGQETQYF
few,TRBV5-1,TRBJ1-3,.,TGCGCCAGCAGCTTGCAGCAGGCCTCCTCTGGAAACACCATATATTTT,CASSLQQASSGNTIYF
.,TRBV9,TRBJ1-6,.,TGTGCCAGCAGCGTTGAGCCCGGGGCCCATGGAGCCCTCCACTTT,CASSVEPGAHGALHF
.,TRBV7-9,TRBJ2-1,TRBD1,TGTGCCAGCAGCTTATCAAACAGGGGACGATACAATGAGCAGTTCTTC,CASSLSNRGRYNEQFF
few,TRBV5-1,TRBJ2-5,TRBD1,TGCGCCAGCAGCTTGGACGGGACAGGGACATACCAAGAGACCCAGTACTTC,CASSLDGTGTYQETQYF
many,TRBV5-5,TRBJ2-2,.,TGTGCCAGCAGCTCTTCCGGGTCCTGGACCGGGGAGCTGTTTTTT,CASSSSGSWTGELFF
many,TRBV5-1,TRBJ1-2,.,TGCGCCAGCAGCTTGGGGCCCGGGGGGCGCGTCTATGGCTACACCTTC,CASSLGPGGRVYGYTF
.,TRBV11-2,TRBJ1-5,.,TGTGCCAGCAGCTTCGGGGCTAATCAGCCCCAGCATTTT,CASSFGANQPQHF
few,TRBV20-1,TRBJ1-2,TRBD1,TGCAGTGCTAGAGGAGTGGACAGGGAGGTTGGCTACACCTTC,CSARGVDREVGYTF
.,TRBV12-3/TRBV12-4,TRBJ2-1,TRBD2,TGTGCCAGCAGGGTTACAGGGCTGGCGGGGGGCCTCCTCTTC,CASRVTGLAGGLLF
.,TRBV6-5,TRBJ2-4,.,TGTGCCAGCAGTTATATAGGGGGAGGTAACATTCAGTACTTC,CASSYIGGGNIQYF
.,TRBV18,TRBJ2-1,.,TGTGCCAGCTCACCACCCTTGGGGGGGGGCGACAATGAGCAGTTCTTC,CASSPPLGGGDNEQFF
few,TRBV4-3,TRBJ2-1,.,TGCGCCAGCAGCCAAGATCCTCCCAGCTCCTACAATGAGCAGTTCTTC,CASSQDPPSSYNEQFF
many,TRBV10-2,TRBJ1-1,.,TGCGCCAGCAGTGAGACACAGATGAACACTGAAGCTTTCTTT,CASSETQMNTEAFF
.,TRBV7-3,TRBJ2-7,.,TGTGCCAGCAGCGAGACGGGGTCCTACGAGCAGTACTTC,CASSETGSYEQYF
.,TRBV7-2,TRBJ2-7,TRBD2,TGTGCCAGCAGTATCGGGGGGGATCGAAACGAGCAGTACTTC,CASSIGGDRNEQYF
many,TRBV5-1,TRBJ1-1,.,TGCGCCAGCAGCTCGGGGGGGAGCAGAGGGACTGAAGCTTTCTTT,CASSSGGSRGTEAFF
few,TRBV28,TRBJ2-3,TRBD2,TGTGCCAGCAGTCGCTTAAAGGGAGGGGTTGGAGCCATAAACACAGATACGCAGTATTTT,CASSRLKGGVGAINTDTQYF
many,TRBV4-3,TRBJ2-2,.,TGCGCCAGCAGCCAGGCCGGGGAGCTGTTTTTT,CASSQAGELFF
.,TRBV28,TRBJ2-3,TRBD2,TGTGCCAGCAGTCTCCCGTTAGTAGCGGGGGCGGATACGCAGTATTTT,CASSLPLVAGADTQYF
few,TRBV4-3,TRBJ2-3,.,TGCGCCAGCAGCCAAGATCTTCTGCAGGGTATGGATACGCAGTATTTT,CASSQDLLQGMDTQYF
many,TRBV5-1,TRBJ2-1,.,TGCGCCAGCATAGGGTACGACCCGAGCAATGAGCAGTTCTTC,CASIGYDPSNEQFF
many,TRBV25-1,TRBJ1-3,.,TGTGCCAGCAGCTCCCCCCGGAGCTCTGGAAACACCATATATTTT,CASSSPRSSGNTIYF
.,TRBV7-2,TRBJ2-1,.,TGTGCCAGCAGCTTATCCCACTTGGGGGTTGAGCAGTTCTTC,CASSLSHLGVEQFF
.,TRBV6-2/TRBV6-3,TRBJ1-1,.,TGTGCCACCCTCCCAGGGCCGGGCCTCAACACTGAAGCTTTCTTT,CATLPGPGLNTEAFF
.,TRBV3-1,TRBJ1-2,.,TGTGCCAGCAGCCAAAGGTTAGCCCAGGGGTCTGGCTACACCTTC,CASSQRLAQGSGYTF
.,TRBV20-1,TRBJ1-6,.,TGCAGTGCTAGACGGGACGGCGCCAGCTCCTATAATTCACCCCTCCACTTT,CSARRDGASSYNSPLHF
.,TRBV28,TRBJ1-6,.,TGTGCCAGCAGTTTGCGATCTGAATTCAGGGCCCTCCACTTT,CASSLRSEFRALHF
many,TRBV3-1,TRBJ2-3,.,TGTGCCAGCAGCCAAGACCCGTTAGGGCAGTATTTT,CASSQDPLGQYF
.,TRBV2,TRBJ2-3,.,TGTGCCAGCAGAGGACCGGGACCAGATACGCAGTATTTT,CASRGPGPDTQYF
few,TRBV7-2,TRBJ1-2,TRBD1,TGTGCCAGCAGCCCCACCCGGGACAGGGGGCGAGGCTACACCTTC,CASSPTRDRGRGYTF
.,TRBV5-5,TRBJ1-3,TRBD1,TGTGCCAGCAGCTTGGGGACAGGGCTTGGAAACACCATATATTTT,CASSLGTGLGNTIYF
.,TRBV10-3,TRBJ2-7,TRBD1,TGTGCCATCATGGTCGGCCAGGGGGCCGACGAGCAGTACTTC,CAIMVGQGADEQYF
many,TRBV24-1,TRBJ2-1,TRBD1,TGTGCCACCAGGCATGGACAGGTTCGCGTGGACAATGAGCAGTTCTTC,CATRHGQVRVDNEQFF
many,TRBV7-9,TRBJ2-5,.,TGTGCCAGCAGCGCCCGAGGGGACGAGACCCAGTACTTC,CASSARGDETQYF
many,TRBV9,TRBJ2-3,.,TGTGCCAGCAGTAACCCCCGGGGGGCGGTCACAGATACGCAGTATTTT,CASSNPRGAVTDTQYF
many,TRBV9,TRBJ2-1,TRBD2,TGTGCCAGCAGCCCAATGGCGGGGGAGTACAATGAGCAGTTCTTC,CASSPMAGEYNEQFF
.,TRBV19,TRBJ2-1,.,TGTGCCACTGGAAGCTCCCCTAAGGAGCAGTTCTTC,CATGSSPKEQFF
many,TRBV27,TRBJ2-2,.,TGTGCCAGCAGTTCGCCAGGGCACACCGGGGAGCTGTTTTTT,CASSSPGHTGELFF
many,TRBV5-1,TRBJ2-7,.,TGCGCCAGCAGCTTGGATAGGGCCGAGCAGTACTTC,CASSLDRAEQYF
few,TRBV4-2,TRBJ2-3,.,TGTGCCAGCAGCCAAGATCGCCGGAATACGCAGTATTTT,CASSQDRRNTQYF
few,TRBV7-9,TRBJ1-6,.,TGTGCCAGCAGCTTAGGAGTGGCGGGAATCGATAATTCACCCCTCCACTTT,CASSLGVAGIDNSPLHF
.,TRBV10-3,TRBJ2-1,TRBD1,TGTGCCATCAGTGGACCGGACAGGGCACTAGCCAGCTCCTACAATGAGCAGTTCTTC,CAISGPDRALASSYNEQFF
.,TRBV20-1,TRBJ2-2,.,TGCACTGCTAGAGAGGGCGGGGCCGCGAACACCGGGGAGCTGTTTTTT,CTAREGGAANTGELFF
many,TRBV4-1,TRBJ2-5,.,TGCGCCAGCAGCCAAGCACTAGATCTTATTGAGACCCAGTACTTC,CASSQALDLIETQYF
many,TRBV4-2,TRBJ2-1,TRBD2,TGTGCCAGCAGCCAGACTAGCGGGGGGGCCGATGAGCAGTTCTTC,CASSQTSGGADEQFF
few,TRBV6-5,TRBJ2-7,.,TGTGCCAGCAGTTACTCGAGAAGGACCTACGAGCAGTACTTC,CASSYSRRTYEQYF
many,TRBV29-1,TRBJ1-1,.,TGCAGCGTTTGCCGTTTTGACACTGAAGCTTTCTTT,CSVCRFDTEAFF
few,TRBV5-6,TRBJ1-5,.,TGTGCCAGCAGCTTGAGGAGCCGAGGGTATCAGCCCCAGCATTTT,CASSLRSRGYQPQHF
.,TRBV4-2,TRBJ1-2,.,TGTGCCAGCAGCCAAGATCGCGCGGGGGTCGGGGTCTATGGCTACACCTTC,CASSQDRAGVGVYGYTF
many,TRBV3-1,TRBJ2-1,.,TGTGCCTTCTGTGGGCCTCTTTCGGACAGAAAAGGCTCCTACAATGAGCAGTTCTTC,CAFCGPLSDRKGSYNEQFF
.,TRBV20-1,TRBJ2-5,.,TGCAGTGCTAGAGATCCTATGCGCCAGACCGGGACACGAGAGACCCAGTACTTC,CSARDPMRQTGTRETQYF
.,TRBV19,TRBJ1-1,TRBD1,TGTGCCAGTACCCCCGGGACAGGAGCCACTGAAGCTTTCTTT,CASTPGTGATEAFF
many,TRBV25-1,TRBJ2-7,TRBD1,TGTGCCAGCAGTGAACCCGGGACAGGGAACGAGCAGTACTTC,CASSEPGTGNEQYF